These 4 T cell receptor beta chains were sequenced from one sample in a study of breast tumors, draining lymph nodes, adjacent tissues. The lymph nodes were axillary draining lymph nodes from breast cancer patients. MiXCR was run by TCRdb on the multiplex PCR reads, yielding one entry per CDR3 protein. There are approximately 250,000 distinct CDR3 sequences in the sample; 30% to 35% occur only once, and 3% to 4% lies in the top ten. The specimen sequenced was axillary lymph node tissue. The receptors were sampled from a female donor with breast cancer. Some clones in this sample may be carry-over from other donors' samples.

V usage is TRBV6-7 and J usage is TRBJ2-1, with D possibly matching TRBD2 (6 bases). TRBV6-7 qualifies as an ORF whose function is uncertain. Trimming removed 0 bases from V and 4 bases from J, with 19 bases in between. The CDR3 runs 18 residues. The CDR3, as DNA: TGTGCCAGCAGTTACTCGACCGCGAAATTGGGGGGATACAATGAGCAGTTCTTC. Translating gives CASSYSTAKLGGYNEQFF.

This clonotype was seen many times. This chain links TRBV7-9 with TRBJ2-3, with 10 bases aligning to TRBD1. Germline-derived CDR1 and CDR2 are SEHNR and FQNEAQ (reference sequence). V lost 6 bases and J lost 1; bases outside the gene matches: 7. CDR3 length: 16 residues. The CDR3 here is CASSFRQGAGTDTQYF. The CDR3 bases are TGTGCCAGCAGTTTTAGACAGGGGGCCGGCACAGATACGCAGTATTTT.

This rearrangement joins TRBV10-3 to TRBJ2-5; D unclear. The V gene's germline CDR1 is ENHRY and CDR2 SYGVKD. Between the trimmed V and J ends, which lost 3 bases and 5 bases, there was a span of 7 bases. The CDR3 contains 12 residues. CDR3 region: CAISDGRETQYF. For the CDR3, the DNA is TGTGCCATCAGTGACGGTCGGGAGACCCAGTACTTC.

The sample holds many counts of this clonotype. V and J are TRBV6-6 and TRBJ1-2; D remains ambiguous. V lost 2 bases and J 8 bases, leaving 9 bases between the germline ends. This CDR3 is 12 amino acids long. Germline lookup yields CDR1 MNHNY and CDR2 SVGAGI (reference sequence). The CDR3 reads CASSYTSEGYTF. CDR3 bases: TGTGCCAGCAGTTACACCTCGGAGGGCTACACCTTC.